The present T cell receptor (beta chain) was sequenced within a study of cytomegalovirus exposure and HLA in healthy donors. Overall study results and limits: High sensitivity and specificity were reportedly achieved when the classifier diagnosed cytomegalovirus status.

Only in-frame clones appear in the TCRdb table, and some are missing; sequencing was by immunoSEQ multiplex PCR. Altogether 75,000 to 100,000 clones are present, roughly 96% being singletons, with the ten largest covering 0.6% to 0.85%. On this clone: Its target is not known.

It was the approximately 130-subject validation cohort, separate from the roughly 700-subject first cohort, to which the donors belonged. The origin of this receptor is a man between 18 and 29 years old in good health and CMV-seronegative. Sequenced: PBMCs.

The CDR3 sequence: CASSTTGGEQYV. Written as DNA, the CDR3 is TGTGCCAGTAGTACTACAGGGGGCGAGCAGTACGTC. V and J are TRBV19 and TRBJ2-7, with 8 nucleotides matching TRBD1. Trimming took 4 bases from V and 6 from J; bases not matched to a gene: 2. The germline V gene has CDR1 LNHDA and CDR2 SQIVND (reference sequence). The CDR3 loop spans 12 amino acids.